This TCR beta chain was sequenced for a study of identical twins. TCRdb redid the calling of the 5' RACE reads with MiXCR, one entry per CDR3 protein. This sample carries 250,000 or so distinct CDR3 sequences, about 13% of them seen once, and the ten largest clones take roughly 4%. The CDR3 contains 14 residues. Between the trimmed V and J ends, which lost 3 bases and 6 bases, there was a span of 18 bases. Germline CDR1 SQVTM, CDR2 ANQGSEA. These same records also appear under a second study, on yellow fever vaccine responses in identical twins.

The TCR originated in a young woman in good health. This sequence joins TRBV29-1 and TRBJ2-7, with D maybe TRBD1 (6 bases). The sample consisted of memory (CD45RO+) T cells sorted from blood. In DNA, the CDR3 is TGCAGCGTTGATTTCCCAGGGGTCTCAGGCGAGCAGTACTTC. Its protein is CSVDFPGVSGEQYF.